These 24 T cell receptor beta chains share one sample of origin, sequenced in a study of T cells in localized non-small cell lung cancer. Repertoires were generated with immunoSEQ multiplex PCR, while TCRdb's copy carries only in-frame clones and drops some. The sample consists of 50,000 to 55,000 clones, roughly 83% of them appearing once. Sequencing used peripheral blood mononuclear cells, obtained before any cancer treatment. The origin of the receptors is a man aged 35 to 69 with stage III lung adenocarcinoma.

The rearrangement joins TRBV10-1 to TRBJ2-5; D uncertain. Trimming removed 2 bases at V and 5 bases at J, with 12 bases between. Germline V lookup: CDR1 WNHNN, CDR2 SYGVQD (reference sequence). The CDR3 covers 14 residues. The CDR3 reads CASSETITGETQYF. The CDR3, as DNA: TGCGCCAGCAGTGAGACCATCACCGGGGAGACCCAGTACTTC.

V usage is TRBV5-1 and J usage is TRBJ2-3; tentatively, D is TRBD2 (5 bases). Trimming shortened V by 3 bases and J by 3 bases, and 11 bases separated the two germline ends. From germline, CDR1 is SGHRS and CDR2 YFSETQ. The CDR3 covers 14 residues. CDR3 region: CASSSRASTDTQYF. In DNA form, the CDR3 reads TGCGCCAGCAGCTCGAGGGCCTCGACAGATACGCAGTATTTT.

The chain is built from TRBV7-2 and TRBJ1-1; D perhaps matches TRBD1 (5 bases). V dropped 1 base and J dropped 6 bases, with 12 bases sitting between them. The CDR3 is 14 residues long. Germline CDR1 is SGHTA and CDR2 is FQGNSA. Written as DNA, the CDR3 is TGTGCCAGCAGCTTAGGGGGGGAACTGCCTGAAGCTTTCTTT. This gives the protein CASSLGGELPEAFF.

CDR3 amino acids: CASSFENEQFF. Here the CDR3 DNA reads TGTGCCAGCAGCTTCGAGAATGAGCAGTTCTTC. This sequence joins TRBV5-6 and TRBJ2-1; D unresolved. This CDR3 spans 11 amino acids. V was clipped by 2 bases and J by 7 bases, with 4 bases between them. The germline V gene encodes CDR1 SGHDT and CDR2 YYEEEE.

The chain links TRBV2 to TRBJ1-5; D is possibly TRBD1 (6 bases). The CDR3 consists of 15 residues. The V end was cut by 7 bases, the J end by 7 bases, with 20 bases between. CDR1 is SNHLY and CDR2 is FYNNEI in the germline V gene. The CDR3 sequence: CASKQAGASGQPQHF. The DNA for the CDR3 is TGTGCCAGCAAGCAGGCAGGGGCATCGGGGCAGCCCCAGCATTTT. The full variable domain, completed using reference TRBV2 and TRBJ1-5, is EPEVTQTPSHQVTQMGQEVILRCVPISNHLYFYWYRQILGQKVEFLVSFYNNEISEKSEIFDDQFSVERPDGSNFTLKIRSTKLEDSAMYFCASKQAGASGQPQHFGDGTRLSIL.

The V call is TRBV10-3, the J call TRBJ1-2; D gene ambiguous. CDR1 ENHRY and CDR2 SYGVKD come from the germline V gene. V lost 10 bases to trimming and J lost 2 bases, with 11 bases between them. This CDR3 is built from 12 residues. Here the CDR3 reads CATSDDNYGYTF. Here the CDR3 DNA reads TGTGCCACCTCAGACGACAACTATGGCTACACCTTC.

The chain is built from TRBV5-1 and TRBJ2-5; possibly TRBD1 for D (6 bases). The CDR3 is 14 amino acids. Trimming cost V 0 bases and J 2 bases, with 8 bases left between them. Germline CDR1 and CDR2: SGHRS and YFSETQ. Written as DNA, the CDR3 is TGCGCCAGCAGCTTGGGGACAGAGCAAGAGACCCAGTACTTC. Amino acids: CASSLGTEQETQYF. Filled out from reference TRBV5-1 and TRBJ2-5, the complete variable domain reads KAGVTQTPRYLIKTRGQQVTLSCSPISGHRSVSWYQQTPGQGLQFLFEYFSETQRNKGNFPGRFSGRQFSNSRSEMNVSTLELGDSALYLCASSLGTEQETQYFGPGTRLLVL.

The chain has TRBV2 and TRBJ2-1; 7 positions agree with TRBD1. Germline V gene data show CDR1 as SNHLY and CDR2 as FYNNEI. Trimming at V came to 8 bases and at J to 6 bases, leaving 10 bases not matched to a gene. The CDR3 length is 14 residues. The DNA of the CDR3 is TGTGCCAGCCATTTCGACAGGGTCTCCAATGAGCAGTTCTTC. Protein product: CASHFDRVSNEQFF.

This clone was seen once. The rearrangement links TRBV7-9 to TRBJ1-1; D is perhaps TRBD1 (5 bases). CDR1 is SEHNR, CDR2 FQNEAQ, per germline (reference sequence). V lost 5 bases and J lost 5, with 15 bases in between. The CDR3 spans 14 residues. The CDR3 DNA sequence: TGTGCCAGCAGCCAGAGGCAGGGAGGGACTGAAGCTTTCTTT. It is translated as CASSQRQGGTEAFF.

This rearrangement joins TRBV4-2 to TRBJ2-1, with TRBD2 matching 14 bases. This CDR3 has 17 amino acids. The V gene end was trimmed by 0 bases and the J gene end by 6 bases; junction bases not matched to a gene: 4. Germline CDR1 LGHNA, CDR2 YNFKEQ. The CDR3 DNA reads as TGTGCCAGCAGCCAAGAGAGACTAGCGGGGGGGCTCAATGAGCAGTTCTTC. Residues: CASSQERLAGGLNEQFF.

V and J are TRBV11-3 and TRBJ2-5; 7 bases line up with TRBD2. CDR1 is SGHNT and CDR2 is YENEEA in the germline V gene. The J segment lost 2 bases and the V segment lost 1 base, leaving 7 bases of the junction unmatched. CDR3 length equals 16 residues. CDR3 coding DNA: TGTGCCAGCAGCTTAGGCACGGGAGGACTTCAAGAGACCCAGTACTTC. Its translation is CASSLGTGGLQETQYF.

This clone came up once. This chain links TRBV10-3 with TRBJ1-2; no firm D call. The germline V gene encodes CDR1 ENHRY and CDR2 SYGVKD. V lost 4 bases and J 6 bases, leaving 12 bases between the germline ends. This CDR3 has 13 residues. The CDR3 loop reads CAISGGIVDGYTF. The CDR3 DNA reads TGTGCCATCAGTGGCGGGATCGTAGATGGCTACACCTTC.

The gene calls are TRBV11-3 and TRBJ2-1; possible D gene TRBD1, 5 bases. V was clipped by 1 base and J by 8 bases, with 6 bases between them. From germline, CDR1 is SGHNT and CDR2 YENEEA. The CDR3 has 12 residues. The CDR3 spells CASSLGGDEQFF. In DNA form, the CDR3 reads TGTGCCAGCAGCTTAGGGGGCGATGAGCAGTTCTTC.

V and J are TRBV18 and TRBJ1-1, with a tentative D call TRBD1 (6 bases). Trimming left V 6 bases short and J 1 base short, with 9 bases between. Germline CDR1 reads KGHSH; CDR2 reads LQKENI. This CDR3 spans 13 amino acids. The CDR3, as DNA: TGTGCCAGCTCCATGGACAGGAACACTGAAGCTTTCTTT. Protein product: CASSMDRNTEAFF.

CDR3 nucleotide sequence: TGTGCCAGCAGCGTAGAGGCCGGGAGCCCGTCAGATACGCAGTATTTT. Protein product: CASSVEAGSPSDTQYF. This rearrangement joins TRBV9 to TRBJ2-3; tentative D call: TRBD2 (6 bases). Trimming took off 0 bases at V and 4 bases at J, with 15 bases between the two ends. The CDR3 spans 16 residues. CDR1 and CDR2 (germline): SGDLS, YYNGEE.

The chain recombines TRBV9 with TRBJ1-2, with D hard to call. The V gene lost 3 bases and the J gene lost 6 bases, with 12 bases spanning the gap. Germline CDR1 reads SGDLS; CDR2 reads YYNGEE. This CDR3 has 13 residues. This CDR3 reads CASSATEGNGYTF. CDR3 sequence (DNA): TGTGCCAGCAGCGCCACGGAGGGTAATGGCTACACCTTC.

The V gene is TRBV7-9, the J gene TRBJ2-7; maybe TRBD1 (5 bases). CDR1 is SEHNR and CDR2 is FQNEAQ in the germline V gene (reference sequence). This CDR3 has 13 residues. V dropped 5 bases and J dropped 2 bases, with 10 bases sitting between them. CDR3 nucleotides: TGTGCCAGCAGCGAACCGACAGCCTACGAGCAGTACTTC. Amino acid sequence: CASSEPTAYEQYF.

A word on this clone: At the DNA level, this CDR3 is encoded by other sequences in the same sample as well. The CDR3 nucleotides are TGTGCCAGCAGCTTAGAAGGAGAGACCCAGTACTTC. Translated, it gives CASSLEGETQYF. The chain uses TRBV11-3 and TRBJ2-5; D not resolved. V was shortened by 0 bases and J by 4 bases, with 3 bases between the two germline ends. This CDR3 is 12 amino acids long. The germline V gene has CDR1 SGHNT and CDR2 YENEEA.

The DNA of the CDR3 is TGCGCCAGCTCTGACTCCCCCTCCAGTGGCTACACCTTC. Its protein product is CASSDSPSSGYTF. The rearrangement joins TRBV4-3 to TRBJ1-2; no firm D call. The germline CDR1 and CDR2 sequences are LGHNA and YSLEER. The V end was cut by 8 bases, the J end by 7 bases, with 17 bases between. There are 13 residues in the CDR3.

This clone has more than one count but fewer than ten. The J gene is TRBJ2-5, the V gene TRBV7-2; 7 bases agree with TRBD2. CDR1 and CDR2 (germline): SGHTA, FQGNSA. This CDR3 is built from 15 residues. After removal of 5 bases from V and 1 base from J, the junction contained 7 bases not matched to a gene. CDR3 residues: CASSKAGQTQETQYF. The DNA of the CDR3 is TGTGCCAGCAGCAAAGCGGGGCAGACCCAAGAGACCCAGTACTTC.

This chain joins TRBV2 and TRBJ2-3, with D perhaps given as TRBD1 or TRBD2 (5 bases each). This CDR3 region has 12 residues. Germline lookup yields CDR1 SNHLY and CDR2 FYNNEI. Trimming removed 7 bases at V and 6 bases at J, with 11 bases between. The CDR3 nucleotides read TGTGCCAGCAAAGTTGGGACGGATACGCAGTATTTT. Its translation is CASKVGTDTQYF.

This chain links TRBV5-1 with TRBJ2-5, with 7 bases lining up with TRBD1. V shed 0 bases and J 0 bases; nucleotides not matched to a gene: 2. CDR3 size: 15 residues. CDR1 and CDR2 (germline): SGHRS, YFSETQ. The CDR3, as DNA: TGCGCCAGCAGCTTGGCCGGACAGGACCAAGAGACCCAGTACTTC. Translation gives CASSLAGQDQETQYF.

This chain joins TRBV7-8 and TRBJ1-1, with D perhaps matching TRBD1 (5 bases). The V and J ends lost 3 bases and 3 bases respectively, with 20 bases between them. This CDR3 has 17 amino acids. Germline V CDR1 and CDR2: SGHVS, FQNEAQ. The DNA for the CDR3 is TGTGCCAGCAGCTTTAGCCCTCTCTGGCAGGGCGACACTGAAGCTTTCTTT. Encoded protein: CASSFSPLWQGDTEAFF.

CDR3 loop: CASSQVYLQRTKNIQYF. In DNA form, the CDR3 reads TGTGCCAGCAGCCAAGTTTACTTGCAGCGAACCAAAAACATTCAGTACTTC. The rearrangement uses TRBV2 and TRBJ2-4, with no clear D. This CDR3 is 17 amino acids long. V lost 6 bases and J 2 bases, leaving 20 bases between the germline ends. Germline CDR1 is SNHLY and CDR2 is FYNNEI.